The rows below give T cell receptor beta chains drawn from one sample of a study of cytomegalovirus exposure and HLA in healthy donors. Produced via immunoSEQ multiplex PCR; TCRdb's table is partial and in-frame only. The sample carries fewer than 200,000 clones, 75% to 85% recorded once. Sequencing used PBMCs. These receptors all stem from a girl aged 2-10 years in good health and CMV-seropositive. CDR3s include the opening cysteine and the closing phenylalanine or tryptophan. The D gene is left open where the match is weak. Where a row states a size, it is once, few, many or the class of an expanded clone; other rows omit it.

clone_size: NA; v_call: TRBV28; j_call: TRBJ2-1; d_call: TRBD2; cdr3_nt: TGTGCCAGCAGTCCCTCTGGACTAGCGGGAGTAGGGGAGCAGTTCTTC; cdr3_aa: CASSPSGLAGVGEQFF
clone_size: once; v_call: TRBV30; j_call: TRBJ1-4; d_call: TRBD1; cdr3_nt: TGTGCCTACCTTGGGGACAGGGATGAAAAACTGTTTTTT; cdr3_aa: CAYLGDRDEKLFF
clone_size: NA; v_call: TRBV6-1; j_call: TRBJ1-4; d_call: NA; cdr3_nt: TGTGCCAGCAGCTCGAGGGCAAAACTGTTTTTT; cdr3_aa: CASSSRAKLFF
clone_size: NA; v_call: TRBV19; j_call: TRBJ1-1; d_call: TRBD1; cdr3_nt: TGTGCCAGTAGTATTGGGACAGTAAACACTGAAGCTTTCTTT; cdr3_aa: CASSIGTVNTEAFF
clone_size: few; v_call: TRBV19; j_call: TRBJ2-1; d_call: NA; cdr3_nt: TGTGCCAGTAGTATAGGGGCTACCTACAATGAGCAGTTCTTC; cdr3_aa: CASSIGATYNEQFF
clone_size: once; v_call: TRBV7-9; j_call: TRBJ2-3; d_call: NA; cdr3_nt: TGTGCCAGCAGCTTAAGAGGAGGTACAGATACGCAGTATTTT; cdr3_aa: CASSLRGGTDTQYF
clone_size: NA; v_call: TRBV6-1; j_call: TRBJ2-5; d_call: NA; cdr3_nt: TGTGCCAGCAGTTGGACAGTAATCGAGACCCAGTACTTC; cdr3_aa: CASSWTVIETQYF
clone_size: NA; v_call: TRBV5-1; j_call: TRBJ2-7; d_call: NA; cdr3_nt: TGCGCCAGCAGCTTGGCCACGGGTTCCTACGAGCAGTACTTC; cdr3_aa: CASSLATGSYEQYF
clone_size: NA; v_call: TRBV9; j_call: TRBJ1-2; d_call: TRBD1; cdr3_nt: TGTGCCAGCAGCGCTGACAGGGGGCGGGGGTACTATGGCTACACCTTC; cdr3_aa: CASSADRGRGYYGYTF
clone_size: NA; v_call: TRBV19; j_call: TRBJ1-5; d_call: NA; cdr3_nt: TGTGCCAGTAGTATGCTCAGGGCACGCCAGCCCCAGCATTTT; cdr3_aa: CASSMLRARQPQHF
clone_size: NA; v_call: TRBV4-1; j_call: TRBJ1-1; d_call: NA; cdr3_nt: TGCGCCAGCAGCCAAGCGGAGGGGAGGGGCACTGAAGCTTTCTTT; cdr3_aa: CASSQAEGRGTEAFF
clone_size: NA; v_call: TRBV30; j_call: TRBJ2-5; d_call: NA; cdr3_nt: TGTGCCTGGAGTGTAGCAGGGAGGGAGACCCAGTACTTC; cdr3_aa: CAWSVAGRETQYF
clone_size: NA; v_call: TRBV5-1; j_call: TRBJ2-5; d_call: TRBD1; cdr3_nt: TGCGCCAGCAGCGCCCGGGACAGGAGGGAGACCCAGTACTTC; cdr3_aa: CASSARDRRETQYF
clone_size: NA; v_call: TRBV4-1; j_call: TRBJ2-1; d_call: TRBD2; cdr3_nt: TGCGCCAGCAGGGGGACGACTAGCGGGTTAGACAATGAGCAGTTCTTC; cdr3_aa: CASRGTTSGLDNEQFF
clone_size: NA; v_call: TRBV2; j_call: TRBJ1-5; d_call: NA; cdr3_nt: TGTGCCAGCAGGAAGATCGACAGGCTTAATCAGCCCCAGCATTTT; cdr3_aa: CASRKIDRLNQPQHF
clone_size: NA; v_call: TRBV7-6; j_call: TRBJ2-5; d_call: TRBD1; cdr3_nt: TGTGCCAGCAGCTTAATAGGGGGCGACCGAGAGACCCAGTACTTC; cdr3_aa: CASSLIGGDRETQYF
clone_size: once; v_call: TRBV7-3; j_call: TRBJ2-2; d_call: NA; cdr3_nt: TGTGCCAGCAGCTTAAGAATAGGAGGGTTGGGAGCCGGGGAGCTGTTTTTT; cdr3_aa: CASSLRIGGLGAGELFF
clone_size: NA; v_call: TRBV28; j_call: TRBJ2-5; d_call: TRBD2; cdr3_nt: TGTGCCAGCAGCTCCCCGGGACTAGGACAAGAGACCCAGTACTTC; cdr3_aa: CASSSPGLGQETQYF
clone_size: NA; v_call: TRBV19; j_call: TRBJ2-6; d_call: NA; cdr3_nt: TGTGCCAGTAGTCCCAACAGGTTGGGGAACTCTGGGGCCAACGTCCTGACTTTC; cdr3_aa: CASSPNRLGNSGANVLTF
clone_size: NA; v_call: TRBV28; j_call: TRBJ1-5; d_call: TRBD1; cdr3_nt: TGTGCCAGCAGTTTAGTGGGACAGGGAGTTTATCAGCCCCAGCATTTT; cdr3_aa: CASSLVGQGVYQPQHF